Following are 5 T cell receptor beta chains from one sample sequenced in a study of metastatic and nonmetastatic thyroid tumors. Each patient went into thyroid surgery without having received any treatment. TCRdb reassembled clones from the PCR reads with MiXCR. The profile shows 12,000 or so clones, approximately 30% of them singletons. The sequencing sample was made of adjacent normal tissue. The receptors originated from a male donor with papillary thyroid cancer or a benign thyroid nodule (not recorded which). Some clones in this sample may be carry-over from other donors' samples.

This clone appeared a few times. CDR3 sequence reads: CASSRGTELNQPQHF. In DNA, the CDR3 is TGTGCCAGCAGTCGAGGGACAGAGTTAAATCAGCCCCAGCATTTT. J is TRBJ1-5 and V is TRBV6-1; 7 positions match TRBD1. This CDR3 is built from 15 residues. Germline loops: CDR1 MNHNS, CDR2 SASEGT. V shed 5 bases, J shed 4 bases, and the junction held 8 bases outside the gene matches.

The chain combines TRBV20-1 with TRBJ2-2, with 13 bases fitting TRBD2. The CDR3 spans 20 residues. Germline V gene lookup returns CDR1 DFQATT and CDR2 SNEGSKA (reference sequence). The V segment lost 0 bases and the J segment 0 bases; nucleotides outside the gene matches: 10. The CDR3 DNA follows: TGCAGTGCTAGAGATCGCCGACTAGCGGGAGGTCACGCGAACACCGGGGAGCTGTTTTTT. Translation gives CSARDRRLAGGHANTGELFF.

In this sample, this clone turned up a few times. For the CDR3, the DNA is TGTGCCAGCAGTTTTGGCAATCAGCCCCAGCATTTT. Protein: CASSFGNQPQHF. The gene calls are TRBV12-3 or TRBV12-4 and TRBJ1-5; D remains ambiguous. The V gene lost 3 bases and the J gene lost 2 bases, with 2 bases spanning the gap. The CDR3 has 12 amino acids.

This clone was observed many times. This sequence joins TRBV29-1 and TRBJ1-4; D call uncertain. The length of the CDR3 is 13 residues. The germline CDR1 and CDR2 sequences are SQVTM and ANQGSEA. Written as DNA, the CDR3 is TGCAGTGCGGGTGCCGGCATAAGTGAAAAACTGTTTTTT. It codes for CSAGAGISEKLFF.

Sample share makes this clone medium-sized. Here the CDR3 reads CASRSRDSLNEKLFF. CDR3 coding DNA: TGTGCCAGCAGGTCCCGGGACAGCCTTAATGAAAAACTGTTTTTT. The chain couples TRBV2 to TRBJ1-4, with 7 bases fitting TRBD1. V shed 6 bases, J shed 4 bases, and the junction held 8 bases outside the gene matches. The CDR3 totals 15 residues. CDR1 SNHLY and CDR2 FYNNEI come from the germline V gene.